Following are 7 T cell receptor beta chains from one sample sequenced in a study of cytomegalovirus exposure and HLA in healthy donors. Vbeta (60) and Jbeta (13) primers were used in the PCR. Assay: immunoSEQ multiplex PCR; the TCRdb copy retains only in-frame clones and omits some. Of about 160,000 clones in the sample, around 75% were seen once. The sequenced sample was PBMCs. These TCRs come from a woman between 50 and 59 years old in good health and CMV-seropositive.

DNA for the CDR3: TGCAGCGCAACCCCCCTACTAAAAGGCTACACCTTC. Its protein product is CSATPLLKGYTF. The rearrangement uses TRBV29-1 and TRBJ1-2; D remains unclear. Germline V CDR1 and CDR2: SQVTM, ANQGSEA. CDR3 size: 12 residues. V was trimmed by 7 bases and J by 8 bases, leaving 17 bases between them.

The chain uses TRBV7-9 and TRBJ2-5, with D perhaps TRBD2 (6 bases). This CDR3 region has 13 residues. Germline V gene data show CDR1 as SEHNR and CDR2 as FQNEAQ (reference sequence). Trimming stripped 5 bases from V and 5 bases from J, with 12 bases between. The CDR3 DNA is TGTGCCAGCAGCCCCACTAGCTACGAGACCCAGTACTTC. Protein sequence: CASSPTSYETQYF.

This clone was recorded a few times. CDR3 DNA: TGTGCCAGCAGCCAAACCGGGACAGGGAGCCACGAGCAGTACTTC. Translation gives CASSQTGTGSHEQYF. The chain employs TRBV5-5 and TRBJ2-7; 9 nucleotides agree with TRBD1. CDR1 and CDR2 from the germline V gene are SGHKS and YYEKEE (reference sequence). This CDR3 spans 15 amino acids. Trimming cost V 4 bases and J 5 bases; bases outside gene matches: 10.

This clone has just one count. The chain couples TRBV11-2 to TRBJ1-1, with 10 bases aligning to TRBD1. The length of the CDR3 is 17 residues. Germline V lookup: CDR1 SGHAT, CDR2 FQNNGV. V trimming: 4 bases; J trimming: 3 bases; junction bases outside the gene matches: 11. CDR3 nucleotides: TGTGCCAGCAGCTCCACCGGGACAGGGGTAGTGGACACTGAAGCTTTCTTT. It yields the protein CASSSTGTGVVDTEAFF.

The chain joins TRBV7-9 to TRBJ2-2, with D hard to call. This CDR3 spans 11 amino acids. V lost 7 bases and J lost 10, with 10 bases in between. The V gene's germline CDR1 is SEHNR and CDR2 FQNEAQ (reference sequence). The CDR3 here is CASTSLLELFF. The CDR3 bases are TGTGCCAGCACCTCACTTCTGGAGCTGTTTTTT.

The gene calls are TRBV5-3 and TRBJ2-5, with TRBD1 matching 7 bases. TRBV5-3 is noted as an ORF with a role that remains uncertain. The CDR3 runs 14 residues. Germline trimming cut 3 bases from V and 5 bases from J; bases unmatched to any gene: 7. The chain's CDR3 is CARSWTGFRETQYF. For the CDR3, the DNA is TGTGCCAGAAGCTGGACAGGTTTTAGGGAGACCCAGTACTTC.

This rearrangement joins TRBV5-1 to TRBJ1-1; maybe TRBD1 (6 bases). The CDR3 runs to 14 residues. The germline V gene encodes CDR1 SGHRS and CDR2 YFSETQ. Trimming took off 1 base at V and 6 bases at J, with 13 bases between the two ends. DNA of the CDR3: TGCGCCAGCAGCTTGTGGCAGGGGCGGCCTGAAGCTTTCTTT. Translated, it gives CASSLWQGRPEAFF. The variable domain in full, with the rest retrieved from reference TRBV5-1 and TRBJ1-1, is KAGVTQTPRYLIKTRGQQVTLSCSPISGHRSVSWYQQTPGQGLQFLFEYFSETQRNKGNFPGRFSGRQFSNSRSEMNVSTLELGDSALYLCASSLWQGRPEAFFGQGTRLTVV.